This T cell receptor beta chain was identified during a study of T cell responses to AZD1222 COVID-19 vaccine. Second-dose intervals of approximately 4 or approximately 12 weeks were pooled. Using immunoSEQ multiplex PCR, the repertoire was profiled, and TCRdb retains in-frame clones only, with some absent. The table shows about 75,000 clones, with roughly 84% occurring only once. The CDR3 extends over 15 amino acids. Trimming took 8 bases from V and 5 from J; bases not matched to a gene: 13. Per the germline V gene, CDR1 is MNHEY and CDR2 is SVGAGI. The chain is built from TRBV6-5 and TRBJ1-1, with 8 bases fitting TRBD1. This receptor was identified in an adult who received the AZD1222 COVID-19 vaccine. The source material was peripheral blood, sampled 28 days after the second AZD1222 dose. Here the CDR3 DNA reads TGTGCCAGCCATAAGGGGGCAGGGGGCCATACTGAAGCTTTCTTT. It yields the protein CASHKGAGGHTEAFF.